The 14 T cell receptor beta chains in this list originate from one sample, sequenced in a study of cytomegalovirus exposure and HLA in healthy donors. Primers for the PCR totalled 60 Vbeta and 13 Jbeta. Produced via immunoSEQ multiplex PCR; TCRdb's table is partial and in-frame only. This sample has 120,000 or so clones, with 15% to 19% found just once. Sample: PBMCs. The source of these receptors is a woman aged 18 to 35 in good health and CMV-seronegative.

This clone was detected a few times. The genes are TRBV30 and TRBJ2-5, with 9 bases lining up with TRBD2. The V gene end was trimmed by 8 bases and the J gene end by 2 bases; junction bases not matched to a gene: 6. CDR1 is GTSNPN, CDR2 SVGIG, per germline (reference sequence). CDR3 length: 13 amino acids. The CDR3 bases are TGTGCCAGGGGAGCGGGGGGTCAAGAGACCCAGTACTTC. Its protein product is CARGAGGQETQYF.

CDR3 in amino acids: CASSLWTDSGANVLTF. The CDR3 DNA follows: TGTGCCAGCAGTTTATGGACAGACTCTGGGGCCAACGTCCTGACTTTC. This chain joins TRBV28 and TRBJ2-6; maybe TRBD1 (5 bases). The CDR3 contains 16 residues. V shed 0 bases and J shed 0 bases, with 6 bases lying between them. Germline V gene lookup returns CDR1 MDHEN and CDR2 SYDVKM.

V gene TRBV6-1 combines with J gene TRBJ2-1; 11 bases agree with TRBD1. V trimming: 2 bases; J trimming: 7 bases; junction bases outside the gene matches: 4. The CDR3 consists of 15 residues. CDR1 and CDR2 (germline): MNHNS, SASEGT. In DNA, the CDR3 is TGTGCCAGCAGTGAATCTGGGACAGGGGGTAATGAGCAGTTCTTC. Its translation is CASSESGTGGNEQFF.

There are a few counts of this clone. V and J are TRBV9 and TRBJ2-3; D remains unclear. Per the germline V gene, CDR1 is SGDLS and CDR2 is YYNGEE. Trimming stripped 0 bases from V and 9 bases from J, with 8 bases between. The CDR3 has 12 amino acids. The CDR3 reads CASSVVDTTQYF. DNA for the CDR3: TGTGCCAGCAGCGTAGTAGACACGACGCAGTATTTT.

This clone was counted between two and nine times. This chain joins TRBV5-1 and TRBJ2-5; perhaps TRBD2 as D (6 bases). Germline V gene sequence: CDR1 SGHRS, CDR2 YFSETQ. The V gene lost 2 bases and the J gene lost 5 bases, with 22 bases spanning the gap. The CDR3 runs to 17 residues. The CDR3 nucleotides are TGCGCCAGCAGCTTTTTCGGGACTGGGGAAATTGGGGAGACCCAGTACTTC. This encodes CASSFFGTGEIGETQYF.

This clone turned up a few times. V is TRBV5-6 and J is TRBJ2-7; TRBD2 matches at 13 bases. CDR1 and CDR2 from the germline V gene are SGHDT and YYEEEE. The CDR3 runs 16 residues. V was clipped by 4 bases and J by 6 bases; unmatched bases: 10. The CDR3: CASSGGTSGKKSEQYF. The CDR3 DNA is TGTGCCAGCAGCGGCGGGACTAGCGGGAAGAAGAGCGAGCAGTACTTC.

The V and J genes are TRBV6-6 and TRBJ1-3; TRBD1 agrees at 10 bases. Germline CDR1 reads MNHNY; CDR2 reads SVGAGI (reference sequence). Trimming at V came to 4 bases and at J to 2 bases, leaving 5 bases not matched to a gene. CDR3 length equals 16 residues. The CDR3 sequence is CASSFPGQGTGNTIYF. The CDR3 nucleotides read TGTGCCAGCAGTTTCCCGGGACAGGGGACTGGAAACACCATATATTTT.

The chain recombines TRBV5-4 with TRBJ1-3; tentatively, D is TRBD1 (5 bases). The V end lost 0 bases, the J end lost 5 bases, and 15 bases lay between the germline ends. This CDR3 has 16 residues. The germline V gene has CDR1 SGHNT and CDR2 YYREEE (reference sequence). The CDR3 reads CASSLVQGAGRNTIYF. CDR3 DNA: TGTGCCAGCAGCTTGGTTCAGGGCGCCGGCCGAAACACCATATATTTT.

This clone was seen more than once but under ten times. The chain has TRBV7-8 and TRBJ2-3; TRBD2 agrees at 9 bases. Germline lookup yields CDR1 SGHVS and CDR2 FQNEAQ. Trimming cost V 0 bases and J 4 bases; bases outside gene matches: 5. The CDR3 sequence is 16 residues long. This CDR3 is CASSLAGGGASDTQYF. CDR3 DNA: TGTGCCAGCAGCTTAGCTGGCGGGGGGGCCTCAGATACGCAGTATTTT.

In its sample, this clone was seen a few times. The rearrangement links TRBV7-2 to TRBJ2-3; 7 bases line up with TRBD2. The V segment lost 1 base and the J segment 8 bases; nucleotides outside the gene matches: 12. From germline, CDR1 is SGHTA and CDR2 FQGNSA. This CDR3 spans 16 amino acids. Written as DNA, the CDR3 is TGTGCCAGCAGCTTAGTTGAAGCGGGGCCCCGTGGTACGCAGTATTTT. This codes for CASSLVEAGPRGTQYF.

This clone was seen only a few times. The chain combines TRBV18 with TRBJ1-1, with D maybe TRBD1 (5 bases). From germline, CDR1 is KGHSH and CDR2 LQKENI. V shed 5 bases and J shed 5 bases, with 15 bases lying between them. The CDR3 is 14 amino acids. For the CDR3, the DNA is TGTGCCAGCTCAGCAGGGTTGGTGGAAACTGAAGCTTTCTTT. Its translation: CASSAGLVETEAFF.

This chain joins TRBV6-6 and TRBJ1-2, with D unclear. The germline V and J ends were trimmed by 2 bases and 1 base, with 5 bases remaining between them. Germline V CDR1 and CDR2: MNHNY, SVGAGI (reference sequence). The CDR3 runs to 13 residues. CDR3 sequence: CASSYLFNYGYTF. The CDR3 DNA follows: TGTGCCAGCAGTTACCTGTTTAACTATGGCTACACCTTC.

This chain connects TRBV6-5 to TRBJ2-2, with D maybe TRBD1 (5 bases). Trimming removed 5 bases from V and 5 bases from J, with 15 bases in between. CDR1 is MNHEY, CDR2 SVGAGI, per germline. The CDR3 has 15 amino acids. The CDR3, as DNA: TGTGCCAGCAGTCTCAACCTACCAGGGACCGGGGAGCTGTTTTTT. This codes for CASSLNLPGTGELFF.

The chain employs TRBV28 and TRBJ2-7, with 13 bases aligning to TRBD2. Germline trimming cut 6 bases from V and 0 bases from J; bases unmatched to any gene: 2. The CDR3 length is 15 residues. Germline assignment: CDR1 MDHEN and CDR2 SYDVKM. CDR3 amino acids: CASRRTSGSSYEQYF. CDR3 DNA: TGTGCCAGCAGGCGGACTAGCGGGAGCTCCTACGAGCAGTACTTC. Looking up the rest from reference TRBV28 and TRBJ2-7 gives the full variable domain: DVKVTQSSRYLVKRTGEKVFLECVQDMDHENMFWYRQDPGLGLRLIYFSYDVKMKEKGDIPEGYSVSREKKERFSLILESASTNQTSMYLCASRRTSGSSYEQYFGPGTRLTVT.